The subject of this entry is one T cell receptor beta chain. Its antigen remains unknown. This sample is drawn from a study of cytomegalovirus exposure and HLA in healthy donors. The CDR3 totals 15 residues. Germline CDR1 and CDR2: SGHRS and YFSETQ. V was clipped by 1 base and J by 4 bases; unmatched bases: 4. PCR primers comprised 60 Vbeta and 13 Jbeta primers. TCRdb's table, derived via immunoSEQ multiplex PCR, lists solely in-frame clones and lacks some. The sample consists of approximately 130,000 clones, about 78% of them appearing once. Study-wide results and caveats: Later analysis showed most CMV-associated TCR beta chains appearing HLA-restricted.

The rearrangement joins TRBV5-1 to TRBJ2-1, with 8 bases identical to TRBD2. Sample: PBMCs. This TCR was sampled from a man aged 50 to 59 in good health and CMV-seronegative. This CDR3 reads CASSLMTSAYNEQFF. DNA for the CDR3: TGCGCCAGCAGCTTGATGACTAGCGCGTACAATGAGCAGTTCTTC.